This TCR beta chain was sequenced for a study of T cell changes during pregnancy in multiple sclerosis. V dropped 8 bases and J dropped 7 bases, with 20 bases sitting between them. The germline gives CDR1 SGHVT, CDR2 SQSDAQ. The CDR3 extends over 14 amino acids. Produced via immunoSEQ multiplex PCR; TCRdb's table is partial and in-frame only. The sample includes 40,000 or so clones, about 92% of them seen just once. The rearrangement uses TRBV7-4 and TRBJ1-2; D is possibly TRBD1 (5 bases). The sequencing here drew on CD8+ T cells from peripheral blood mononuclear cells, taken in the first trimester of pregnancy. The clonotype originates from a female donor with multiple sclerosis, enrolled in a pregnancy study. The CDR3 spells CASGSCVGGAGYTF. In nucleotides, the CDR3 is TGTGCCAGCGGCAGCTGCGTCGGGGGTGCTGGCTACACCTTC. The full variable domain, its missing parts supplied by reference TRBV7-4 and TRBJ1-2, is GAGVSQSPRYKVAKRGRDVALRCDSISGHVTLYWYRQTLGQGSEVLTYSQSDAQRDKSGRPSGRFSAERPERSVSTLKIQRTEQGDSAVYLCASGSCVGGAGYTFGSGTRLTVV.